This entry features one TCR beta chain sequence. Clones were sequenced by immunoSEQ multiplex PCR, and TCRdb holds only the in-frame ones, with some missing. The top ten hold roughly 0.21% of the sample, which has about 97,000 clones, nearly 96% seen once. The source of the sample is a study of technical replicates of blood from a few donors. The trim removed 3 bases at V and 3 bases at J, leaving 18 bases unmatched. The germline CDR1 and CDR2 sequences are SGHDN and FVKESK. CDR3 length: 20 amino acids. V gene TRBV14 combines with J gene TRBJ2-7; 12 positions agree with TRBD2. The sample consisted of T cells isolated from PBMCs. This TCR was sampled from a human donor in good health. CDR3 loop: CASSHRHLTTSGRAYYEQYF. The CDR3 DNA reads as TGTGCCAGCAGCCACCGCCACCTTACGACTAGCGGGAGAGCCTACTACGAGCAGTACTTC.